These T cell receptor beta chains were read from a single sample in a study of blood T cell repertoires in COVID-19. Only in-frame clones appear in the TCRdb table, and some are missing; sequencing was by immunoSEQ multiplex PCR. The table lists approximately 170,000 clones, about nine tenths of them singletons. The sequenced sample was PBMCs or T cells enriched from blood (not recorded which). The receptors come from a woman younger than 35 who had recovered from COVID-19. The CDR3 runs from the conserved cysteine through the conserved F or W. The D gene is left open where the match is weak. Not all rows give a size; the values are once, few, many and, for expanded clones, a class.

.	TRBD1	TRBV5-5	TRBJ2-1	TGTGCCAGCAGCTTGTTGACAGGGGCGAATGAGCAGTTCTTC	CASSLLTGANEQFF
.	TRBD1	TRBV7-2	TRBJ2-7	TGTGCCAGCAGCTCGCGACAGGGTCAGAATTACGAGCAGTACTTC	CASSSRQGQNYEQYF
.	TRBD2	TRBV6-5	TRBJ2-1	TGTGCCAGCACCCCGACTAGCGGGAGCGGAAATGAGCAGTTCTTC	CASTPTSGSGNEQFF
.	.	TRBV2	TRBJ1-4	TGTGCCAGCAGTCCGGAGAATGAAAAACTGTTTTTT	CASSPENEKLFF
once	.	TRBV20-1	TRBJ2-1	TGCAGTGCTAGTTCTCCGGCGGGACGTGACGATGAGCAGTTCTTC	CSASSPAGRDDEQFF
.	.	TRBV7-9	TRBJ1-1	TGTGCCAGCAGCTTAGAAGGGGTGAACACTGAAGCTTTCTTT	CASSLEGVNTEAFF
.	TRBD1	TRBV7-8	TRBJ1-1	TGTGCCAGCAGCCAGGACAGGGCGAACACTGAAGCTTTCTTT	CASSQDRANTEAFF
.	.	TRBV14	TRBJ1-6	TGTGCCAGCAGCCAGGCCACAGGGAATAATTCACCCCTCCACTTT	CASSQATGNNSPLHF
.	.	TRBV19	TRBJ2-3	TGTGCCAGTAGTATAGCCCATACAGGGAGTCCAGATACGCAGTATTTT	CASSIAHTGSPDTQYF
once	.	TRBV5-4	TRBJ1-2	TGTGCCAGCAGCTTGAAGGGTAACAGGGTGAGAGGCTACACCTTC	CASSLKGNRVRGYTF
once	.	TRBV3-1/TRBV3-2	TRBJ1-6	TGTGCCAGCAGCCAAGGCCCGGGGGGGAATAATTCACCCCTCCACTTT	CASSQGPGGNNSPLHF
.	.	TRBV15	TRBJ2-1	TGTGCCACCAGCAGACCCTCTAGTGGCAATGAGCAGTTCTTC	CATSRPSSGNEQFF
.	.	TRBV28	TRBJ1-2	TGTGCCAGCAGTTCGCTCGAGACAGGCCCTTATGGCTACACCTTC	CASSSLETGPYGYTF
.	.	TRBV5-1	TRBJ2-3	TGCGCCAGCAGCTTGGTTCCGACAGGGCAGTATTTT	CASSLVPTGQYF
.	TRBD1	TRBV7-9	TRBJ1-2	TGTGCCAGCAGCTTATCTCTCCGACAGGACAGGGTCGACTATGGCTACACCTTC	CASSLSLRQDRVDYGYTF
.	.	TRBV2	TRBJ2-3	TGTGCCAGCAGTGTGCTTAGTAGTCGCCCAGATACGCAGTATTTT	CASSVLSSRPDTQYF